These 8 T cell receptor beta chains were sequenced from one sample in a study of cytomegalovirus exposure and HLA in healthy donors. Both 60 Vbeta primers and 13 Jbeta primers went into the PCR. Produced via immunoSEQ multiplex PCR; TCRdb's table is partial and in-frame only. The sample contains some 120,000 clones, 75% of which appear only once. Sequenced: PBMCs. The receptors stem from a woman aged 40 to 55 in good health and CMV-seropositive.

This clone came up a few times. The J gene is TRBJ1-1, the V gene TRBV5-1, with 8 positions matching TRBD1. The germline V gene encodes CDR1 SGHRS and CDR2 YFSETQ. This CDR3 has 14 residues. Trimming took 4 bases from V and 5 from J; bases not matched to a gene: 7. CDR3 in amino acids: CASSNPTGVTEAFF. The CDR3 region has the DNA TGCGCCAGCAGCAACCCGACAGGGGTAACTGAAGCTTTCTTT.

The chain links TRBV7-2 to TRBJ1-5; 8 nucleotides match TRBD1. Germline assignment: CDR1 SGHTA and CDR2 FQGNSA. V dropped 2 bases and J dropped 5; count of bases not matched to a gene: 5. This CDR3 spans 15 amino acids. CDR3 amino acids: CASSLRTGIDQPQHF. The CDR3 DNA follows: TGTGCCAGCAGCTTACGGACAGGGATTGATCAGCCCCAGCATTTT.

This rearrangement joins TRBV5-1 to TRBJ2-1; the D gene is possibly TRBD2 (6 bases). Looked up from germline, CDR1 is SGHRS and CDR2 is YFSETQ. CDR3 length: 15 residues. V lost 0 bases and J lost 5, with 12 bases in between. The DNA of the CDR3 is TGCGCCAGCAGCTTGGAAGGGACTCGGAACAATGAGCAGTTCTTC. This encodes CASSLEGTRNNEQFF.

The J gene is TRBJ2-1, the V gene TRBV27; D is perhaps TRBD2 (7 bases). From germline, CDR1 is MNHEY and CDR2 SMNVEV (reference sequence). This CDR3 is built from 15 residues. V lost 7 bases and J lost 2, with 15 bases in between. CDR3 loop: CASNPGAGAYNEQFF. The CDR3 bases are TGTGCCAGCAACCCGGGGGCGGGAGCCTACAATGAGCAGTTCTTC.

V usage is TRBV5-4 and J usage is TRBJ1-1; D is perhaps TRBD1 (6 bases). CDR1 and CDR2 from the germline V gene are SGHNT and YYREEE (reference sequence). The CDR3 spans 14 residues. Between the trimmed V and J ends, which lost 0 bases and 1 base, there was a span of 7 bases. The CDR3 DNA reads TGTGCCAGCAGCTTGGGCAGGGGGAACACTGAAGCTTTCTTT. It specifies CASSLGRGNTEAFF.

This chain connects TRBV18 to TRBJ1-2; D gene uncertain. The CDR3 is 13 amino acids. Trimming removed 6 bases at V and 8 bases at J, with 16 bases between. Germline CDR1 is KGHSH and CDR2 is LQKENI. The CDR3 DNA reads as TGTGCCAGCTCCTCAGGCGGGCGTGAGGGCTACACCTTC. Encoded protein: CASSSGGREGYTF. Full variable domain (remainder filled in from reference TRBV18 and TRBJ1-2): NAGVMQNPRHLVRRRGQEARLRCSPMKGHSHVYWYRQLPEEGLKFMVYLQKENIIDESGMPKERFSAEFPKEGPSILRIQQVVRGDSAAYFCASSSGGREGYTFGSGTRLTVV.

CDR3 nucleotide sequence: TGCGCCAGCAGTCCCGGGGACAGCACGACCGAGCAGTACTTC. It yields the protein CASSPGDSTTEQYF. The chain links TRBV23-1 to TRBJ2-7, with 7 bases matching TRBD1. TRBV23-1 has ORF status, its function being uncertain. The V segment lost 4 bases and the J segment 6 bases; nucleotides outside the gene matches: 9. This CDR3 region has 14 residues.

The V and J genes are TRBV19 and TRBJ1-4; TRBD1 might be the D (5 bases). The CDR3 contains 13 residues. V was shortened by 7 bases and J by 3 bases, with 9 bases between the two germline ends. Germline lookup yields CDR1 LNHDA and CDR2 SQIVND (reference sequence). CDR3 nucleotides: TGTGCCAGTACGGCAGGGCCTAATGAAAAACTGTTTTTT. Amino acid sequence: CASTAGPNEKLFF.